The 15 T cell receptor beta chains listed next were all sequenced from one sample in a study of OX40 agonist ivuxolimab in advanced cancers. Assay: immunoSEQ multiplex PCR; the TCRdb copy retains only in-frame clones and omits some. The table lists nearly 35,000 clones, about 90% of them singletons. The sequences come from CD4+ or CD8+ T cells sorted from blood, collected in a trial of the OX40 agonist ivuxolimab. These receptors were obtained from an adult with an advanced solid tumor such as melanoma, head and neck, liver or kidney cancer.

V usage is TRBV7-6 and J usage is TRBJ2-2; TRBD2 matches at 10 bases. Germline lookup yields CDR1 SGHVS and CDR2 FNYEAQ. The CDR3 has 16 residues. The trim removed 7 bases at V and 5 bases at J, leaving 10 bases unmatched. The CDR3 loop reads CASNPSSGRVTGELFF. In DNA, the CDR3 is TGTGCCAGCAATCCCTCCAGCGGGAGGGTGACCGGGGAGCTGTTTTTT.

The rearrangement uses TRBV11-2 and TRBJ2-5, with D uncertain. The J call may be mistaken, given a closer DNA end match to TRBJ2-7. Germline loops: CDR1 SGHAT, CDR2 FQNNGV. The CDR3 sequence is 11 residues long. The CDR3: CASSQRYEQYF. CDR3 in DNA: TGTGCCAGCAGCCAACGGTACGAGCAGTACTTC.

The chain employs TRBV6-6 and TRBJ2-7; a possible D gene is TRBD2 (6 bases). The CDR3 spans 15 residues. V gave up 7 bases and J gave up 3 bases, with 19 bases separating them. The germline gives CDR1 MNHNY, CDR2 SVGAGI (reference sequence). The chain's CDR3 is CASNSLSSEGYEQYF. CDR3 bases: TGTGCCAGCAATAGTTTGAGTTCGGAGGGCTACGAGCAGTACTTC.

The chain employs TRBV27 and TRBJ2-1; 11 positions agree with TRBD2. V lost 2 bases to trimming and J lost 0 bases; unmatched junction nucleotides: 0. The CDR3 runs 16 residues. The germline V gene has CDR1 MNHEY and CDR2 SMNVEV (reference sequence). CDR3 nucleotide sequence: TGTGCCAGCAGTTTACTAGCGGGAGGCTCCTACAATGAGCAGTTCTTC. This sequence encodes CASSLLAGGSYNEQFF.

The chain is built from TRBV27 and TRBJ1-4; TRBD1 is a possible D gene (5 bases). CDR1 and CDR2 (germline): MNHEY, SMNVEV (reference sequence). Trimming left V 6 bases short and J 2 bases short, with 10 bases between. This CDR3 spans 14 amino acids. The CDR3 region is CASSVRVTNEKLFF. CDR3 coding DNA: TGTGCCAGCAGCGTCAGGGTGACTAATGAAAAACTGTTTTTT. Combining the CDR3 with reference TRBV27 and TRBJ1-4 gives the whole variable domain EAQVTQNPRYLITVTGKKLTVTCSQNMNHEYMSWYRQDPGLGLRQIYYSMNVEVTDKGDVPEGYKVSRKEKRNFPLILESPSPNQTSLYFCASSVRVTNEKLFFGSGTQLSVL.

The chain has TRBV7-2 and TRBJ2-5; a possible D gene is TRBD2 (6 bases). The J call could be wrong; TRBJ2-7 is a better fit for the DNA end. CDR1 and CDR2 from the germline V gene are SGHTA and FQGNSA. The CDR3 length is 14 residues. This CDR3 reads CASSVGLSSYEQYF. For the CDR3, the DNA is TGTGCCAGCAGCGTGGGACTGAGCTCCTACGAGCAGTACTTC.

This clone has a handful of counts. V gene TRBV4-3 combines with J gene TRBJ1-1; D may be TRBD1 (5 bases). In germline, CDR1 is LGHNA, CDR2 YSLEER. The CDR3 loop spans 14 amino acids. V shed 2 bases and J shed 11 bases, with 18 bases lying between them. The CDR3 spells CASSQTSGTPEAFF. The CDR3 nucleotides read TGCGCCAGCAGCCAAACTTCGGGGACCCCGGAGGCTTTCTTT.

This chain links TRBV6-5 with TRBJ2-5; D possibly corresponds to TRBD1 (5 bases). The DNA end is a closer match to TRBJ2-7, so the J assignment may be wrong. CDR1 is MNHEY and CDR2 is SVGAGI in the germline V gene. The CDR3 covers 12 residues. Written as DNA, the CDR3 is TGTGCCAGCACTCAGGGCTCCTACGAGCAGTACTTC. Amino acids: CASTQGSYEQYF.

Only one count was recorded for this clone. V usage is TRBV6-5 and J usage is TRBJ1-3; D gene uncertain. This CDR3 region has 16 residues. CDR1 and CDR2 from the germline V gene are MNHEY and SVGAGI. V was trimmed by 0 bases and J by 0 bases, leaving 9 bases between them. This CDR3 is CASSYSSESSGNTIYF. CDR3 DNA sequence: TGTGCCAGCAGTTACTCATCCGAGAGCTCTGGAAACACCATATATTTT.

The rearrangement uses TRBV4-2 and TRBJ1-4; TRBD1 might be the D (6 bases). The V end lost 1 base, the J end lost 8 bases, and 14 bases lay between the germline ends. The CDR3 covers 15 residues. Germline values: CDR1 LGHNA, CDR2 YNFKEQ. The CDR3 spells CASSQVTGLREKLFF. Here the CDR3 DNA reads TGTGCCAGCAGCCAAGTGACAGGTCTAAGAGAAAAACTGTTTTTT.

V is TRBV2 and J is TRBJ2-5, with 7 bases that match TRBD2. The V gene's germline CDR1 is SNHLY and CDR2 FYNNEI. V shed 0 bases and J 0 bases; nucleotides not matched to a gene: 16. The CDR3 extends over 20 amino acids. DNA for the CDR3: TGTGCCAGCAGTGAAGCGCTCTGGGTGGACGGCGGGAGTCACCAAGAGACCCAGTACTTC. Its translation is CASSEALWVDGGSHQETQYF.

J is TRBJ2-1 and V is TRBV5-4; D is ambiguous. The germline V gene encodes CDR1 SGHNT and CDR2 YYREEE (reference sequence). V lost 2 bases and J 0 bases, leaving 6 bases between the germline ends. CDR3 length: 14 residues. The CDR3 region has the DNA TGTGCCAGCAGCTTACATTACTCCTACAATGAGCAGTTCTTC. Amino acid sequence: CASSLHYSYNEQFF.

The V and J genes are TRBV7-9 and TRBJ2-5; no clear D gene. V lost 5 bases, J lost 5 bases, and 9 bases lay in between. In germline, CDR1 is SEHNR, CDR2 FQNEAQ (reference sequence). The CDR3 runs 12 residues. For the CDR3, the DNA is TGTGCCAGCAGCCTCCGGACCGAGACCCAGTACTTC. Amino acids: CASSLRTETQYF.

This chain joins TRBV19 and TRBJ2-7; the match to TRBD2 covers 11 bases. The ends lost 3 bases at V and 4 bases at J; junction bases unmatched: 2. CDR3 length: 14 amino acids. Looked up from germline, CDR1 is LNHDA and CDR2 is SQIVND (reference sequence). The CDR3 DNA sequence: TGTGCCAGTAGTATTACTAGCGGGGGATACGAGCAGTACTTC. This gives the protein CASSITSGGYEQYF.

CDR3: CASSEFSQGIDGYTF. The CDR3 DNA reads as TGTGCCAGCAGTGAATTCTCACAGGGAATCGATGGCTACACCTTC. This chain joins TRBV25-1 and TRBJ1-2; a weak D match, TRBD1 (6 bases). The germline V gene encodes CDR1 MGHDK and CDR2 SYGVNS. The CDR3 consists of 15 residues. V was clipped by 1 base and J by 6 bases, with 15 bases between them.